Below are 25 T cell receptor beta chains sequenced from a single sample in a study of type 1 regulatory T cells. Via MiXCR, TCRdb re-called the reads, giving one row per CDR3 protein. The sample includes fewer than 75,000 distinct CDR3 sequences, roughly 49% of them seen just once. Their specific antigens are unknown. Sequences were obtained from cultured non-Tr1 T cells, either the whole culture or a sorted T cell fraction (not recorded which). These receptors all come from a human donor in good health.

This clonotype was counted a few times. This chain links TRBV9 with TRBJ2-3; 9 bases are shared with TRBD1. The CDR3 has 16 residues. Germline values: CDR1 SGDLS, CDR2 YYNGEE. J lost 1 base, V lost 4 bases, and 7 bases had no gene match. The DNA of the CDR3 is TGTGCCAGCAGCATCACAGGGGGCTCGGGCACAGATACGCAGTATTTT. The encoded protein is CASSITGGSGTDTQYF.

This chain joins TRBV19 and TRBJ2-1; 7 bases are a match to TRBD2. This CDR3 has 18 residues. J was trimmed by 6 bases and V by 5 bases; bases with no gene match: 19. The germline gives CDR1 LNHDA, CDR2 SQIVND (reference sequence). CDR3 DNA: TGTGCCAGTAGTCCCTCCGGGAGGCTAGCGTCCCTGCTCAATGAGCAGTTCTTC. Translating gives CASSPSGRLASLLNEQFF.

The chain uses TRBV30 and TRBJ2-6; D is unresolved. This CDR3 spans 15 amino acids. Trimming shortened V by 0 bases and J by 0 bases, and 6 bases separated the two germline ends. CDR1 GTSNPN and CDR2 SVGIG come from the germline V gene (reference sequence). The CDR3 DNA is TGTGCCTGGAGTGTCCAGACCTCTGGGGCCAACGTCCTGACTTTC. Protein sequence: CAWSVQTSGANVLTF.

Here the CDR3 DNA reads TGTGCCAGCAGTGTGAAACAGAACTATGGCTACACCTTC. Its translation is CASSVKQNYGYTF. The gene calls are TRBV2 and TRBJ1-2; D is undetermined. Germline V gene sequence: CDR1 SNHLY, CDR2 FYNNEI. This CDR3 has 13 amino acids. Trimming took 4 bases from V and 2 from J, leaving 8 bases between them.

V is TRBV29-1 and J is TRBJ2-1; possible D gene TRBD1, 5 bases. V shed 2 bases and J shed 2 bases, with 10 bases lying between them. Germline CDR1 reads SQVTM; CDR2 reads ANQGSEA. This CDR3 has 14 amino acids. CDR3 amino acids: CSVERQGTYNEQFF. The CDR3 bases are TGCAGCGTTGAAAGGCAGGGTACCTACAATGAGCAGTTCTTC.

Details on this clonotype: At one boundary the junction diverges from the germline segment, which might be a read error. The chain combines TRBV3-1 with TRBJ2-3; no firm D call. This CDR3 comprises 14 residues. CDR1 and CDR2 from the germline V gene are LGHDT and YNNKEL (reference sequence). As DNA, the CDR3 is TGTGCCAGCGGCCAAGGTGTCAGCACAGATACGCAGTATTTT. Translation gives CASGQGVSTDTQYF.

The rearrangement uses TRBV11-2 and TRBJ2-7; possible D gene TRBD2, 6 bases. This CDR3 has 15 residues. Trimming removed 2 bases from V and 2 bases from J, with 13 bases in between. Germline lookup yields CDR1 SGHAT and CDR2 FQNNGV. The CDR3 DNA reads TGTGCCAGCAGCTTACTTTCGCGGGGAGCCTACGAGCAGTACTTC. It yields the protein CASSLLSRGAYEQYF.

The chain carries TRBV12-3 or TRBV12-4 and TRBJ1-2, with D unresolved. This CDR3 has 15 amino acids. V lost 7 bases and J lost 8, with 23 bases in between. The CDR3 protein is CASTPGPATSKGYTF. The CDR3 DNA reads TGTGCCAGCACCCCTGGGCCGGCTACTAGTAAAGGCTACACCTTC.

The rearrangement uses TRBV4-2 and TRBJ2-4; D may match TRBD1 or TRBD2 (5 bases each). This CDR3 comprises 15 residues. CDR1 is LGHNA, CDR2 YNFKEQ, per germline. V dropped 0 bases and J dropped 1 base, with 7 bases sitting between them. CDR3 amino acids: CASSQDWGAKNIQYF. The CDR3 bases are TGTGCCAGCAGCCAAGATTGGGGGGCCAAAAACATTCAGTACTTC.

The chain has TRBV5-1 and TRBJ2-7; the match to TRBD1 covers 9 bases. The length of the CDR3 is 14 residues. The V and J ends lost 3 bases and 6 bases, in that order; junction bases with no gene match: 7. Per the germline V gene, CDR1 is SGHRS and CDR2 is YFSETQ. CDR3 residues: CASSSRTGASEQYF. Written as DNA, the CDR3 is TGCGCCAGCAGCTCTAGGACAGGGGCCTCCGAGCAGTACTTC.

The genes are TRBV27 and TRBJ1-6, with D tentatively TRBD1 (6 bases). CDR1 is MNHEY, CDR2 SMNVEV, per germline (reference sequence). Trimming removed 2 bases from V and 3 bases from J, with 14 bases in between. The CDR3 length is 17 residues. The CDR3 DNA sequence: TGTGCCAGCAGTTTAAAAATGCAGGGGTTCTATAATTCACCCCTCCACTTT. It encodes CASSLKMQGFYNSPLHF.

This clonotype was recorded only once. The V call is TRBV27, the J call TRBJ2-3, with TRBD2 matching 8 bases. The CDR3 spans 13 residues. Germline V lookup: CDR1 MNHEY, CDR2 SMNVEV (reference sequence). The J segment lost 3 bases and the V segment lost 5 bases, leaving 1 base of the junction unmatched. CDR3 DNA sequence: TGTGCCAGCAGTCAGCGGGGGACAGATACGCAGTATTTT. Translation: CASSQRGTDTQYF.

J is TRBJ2-2 and V is TRBV7-8; TRBD1 matches at 9 bases. Germline CDR1 SGHVS, CDR2 FQNEAQ. This CDR3 is 17 amino acids long. The ends lost 1 base at V and 5 bases at J; junction bases unmatched: 8. CDR3 nucleotide sequence: TGTGCCAGCAGCTTAGGATCCGGGACAGGGTATACCGGGGAGCTGTTTTTT. The encoded protein is CASSLGSGTGYTGELFF.

This rearrangement joins TRBV5-1 to TRBJ1-2, with 9 bases lining up with TRBD1. This CDR3 is built from 12 residues. Trimming took 4 bases from V and 10 from J; bases not matched to a gene: 5. Germline V lookup: CDR1 SGHRS, CDR2 YFSETQ. The CDR3 here is CASSPGQGLYTF. CDR3 DNA sequence: TGCGCCAGCAGCCCGGGACAGGGCCTCTACACCTTC.

This clonotype showed up just a few times. V usage is TRBV20-1 and J usage is TRBJ1-6, with D unresolved. The CDR3 consists of 16 residues. The V end was cut by 1 base, the J end by 7 bases, with 17 bases between. Germline V gene lookup returns CDR1 DFQATT and CDR2 SNEGSKA (reference sequence). DNA for the CDR3: TGCAGTGCTAGAGCCTCACGAGGGAATTGGAATTCACCCCTCCACTTT. Encoded protein: CSARASRGNWNSPLHF.

This clonotype came up a few times. The rearrangement uses TRBV12-3 or TRBV12-4 and TRBJ1-4, with D possibly matching TRBD1 (6 bases). The CDR3 contains 14 residues. V lost 8 bases and J 7 bases, leaving 17 bases between the germline ends. In nucleotides, the CDR3 is TGTGCCAGCGGAGGAGGCATGGGGGCTGAAAAACTGTTTTTT. The encoded protein is CASGGGMGAEKLFF.

This clonotype has a handful of counts. The chain uses TRBV3-1 and TRBJ2-5; 8 positions agree with TRBD2. Unmatched junction bases numbered 7, after V lost 9 bases and J lost 4 bases. This CDR3 comprises 13 residues. The germline V gene has CDR1 LGHDT and CDR2 YNNKEL (reference sequence). CDR3 protein: CASKSGGGETQYF. The CDR3, as DNA: TGTGCCAGTAAAAGCGGGGGAGGAGAGACCCAGTACTTC.

This clonotype is categorized as medium-sized. CDR3 in amino acids: CAISGAGGHNEQFF. CDR3 DNA sequence: TGTGCCATCAGTGGAGCGGGGGGTCACAATGAGCAGTTCTTC. The V call is TRBV10-3, the J call TRBJ2-1; 9 positions match TRBD2. The J segment lost 5 bases and the V segment lost 4 bases, leaving 3 bases of the junction unmatched. Germline V gene lookup returns CDR1 ENHRY and CDR2 SYGVKD. The CDR3 sequence is 14 residues long.

The chain employs TRBV20-1 and TRBJ1-2, with 8 bases fitting TRBD1. The CDR3 sequence is 16 residues long. Trimming at V came to 1 base and at J to 2 bases, leaving 9 bases not matched to a gene. Germline loops: CDR1 DFQATT, CDR2 SNEGSKA (reference sequence). CDR3: CSARGQGAGSNYGYTF. In DNA form, the CDR3 reads TGCAGTGCTAGAGGTCAGGGGGCCGGATCGAACTATGGCTACACCTTC.

This chain uses TRBV7-9 with TRBJ1-1; D possibly corresponds to TRBD1 (6 bases). Germline lookup yields CDR1 SEHNR and CDR2 FQNEAQ (reference sequence). V dropped 2 bases and J dropped 6 bases, with 10 bases sitting between them. This CDR3 contains 13 residues. The CDR3 is CASSLHEGAEAFF. The CDR3 coding sequence is TGTGCCAGCAGCTTACATGAGGGGGCTGAAGCTTTCTTT.

The chain combines TRBV11-2 with TRBJ1-5, with D hard to call. Trimming shortened V by 2 bases and J by 1 base, and 9 bases separated the two germline ends. Germline V gives CDR1 SGHAT, CDR2 FQNNGV. CDR3 length equals 15 residues. The CDR3 nucleotides are TGTGCCAGCAGCTTACTGGGTTTGAGCAATCAGCCCCAGCATTTT. Encoded protein: CASSLLGLSNQPQHF.

V usage is TRBV6-1 and J usage is TRBJ1-5; tentative D call: TRBD1 (5 bases). This CDR3 has 13 residues. Germline V gene lookup returns CDR1 MNHNS and CDR2 SASEGT. The V end was cut by 4 bases, the J end by 7 bases, with 11 bases between. In DNA form, the CDR3 reads TGTGCCAGCAGTGGGGACTCAGTCCAGCCCCAGCATTTT. Translating gives CASSGDSVQPQHF.

V usage is TRBV7-9 and J usage is TRBJ2-5; tentatively, D is TRBD1 (5 bases). The CDR3 has 13 residues. V lost 5 bases and J 4 bases, leaving 11 bases between the germline ends. Germline V CDR1 and CDR2: SEHNR, FQNEAQ (reference sequence). The CDR3 loop reads CASSILGPETQYF. The CDR3 DNA reads TGTGCCAGCAGCATCCTGGGGCCAGAGACCCAGTACTTC. The entire variable domain, with the rest obtained from reference TRBV7-9 and TRBJ2-5, is as follows: DTGVSQNPRHKITKRGQNVTFRCDPISEHNRLYWYRQTLGQGPEFLTYFQNEAQLEKSRLLSDRFSAERPKGSFSTLEIQRTEQGDSAMYLCASSILGPETQYFGPGTRLLVL.

As to this clonotype: The conserved final phenylalanine or tryptophan is absent from the CDR3, which likely points to a read error. The rearrangement links TRBV20-1 to TRBJ1-5; 8 bases agree with TRBD1. In germline, CDR1 is DFQATT, CDR2 SNEGSKA (reference sequence). This CDR3 spans 14 amino acids. V gave up 0 bases and J gave up 4 bases; unmatched junction bases: 2. The CDR3 DNA reads as TGCAGTGCTAGAGATTACAGGGGGAATCAGCCCCAGCATATT. This gives the protein CSARDYRGNQPQHI.

The rearrangement uses TRBV7-9 and TRBJ2-1; 7 nucleotides agree with TRBD1. V dropped 2 bases and J dropped 3; count of bases not matched to a gene: 10. Germline V gene data show CDR1 as SEHNR and CDR2 as FQNEAQ (reference sequence). CDR3 size: 17 residues. The CDR3 nucleotides read TGTGCCAGCAGCTTAAGTCTGACAGGGCAAAGCTACAATGAGCAGTTCTTC. Translated: CASSLSLTGQSYNEQFF.